This T cell receptor beta chain was found in a study of T cell changes during pregnancy in multiple sclerosis. Clones were sequenced by immunoSEQ multiplex PCR, and TCRdb holds only the in-frame ones, with some missing. The table lists approximately 100,000 clones, almost 95% of them singletons. This CDR3 spans 15 amino acids. Germline V gene sequence: CDR1 GTSNPN, CDR2 SVGIG (reference sequence). Trimming stripped 3 bases from V and 2 bases from J, with 15 bases between. This chain connects TRBV30 to TRBJ2-3; perhaps TRBD1 as D (6 bases). The input for sequencing was peripheral blood, taken in the third trimester of pregnancy. The clonotype originates from a female donor with multiple sclerosis, enrolled in a pregnancy study. CDR3 coding DNA: TGTGCCTGGAGCGTGGGGGACAAAAACACAGATACGCAGTATTTT. It yields the protein CAWSVGDKNTDTQYF.